The entry below gives a single T cell receptor (beta chain) sequence along with its context. This specimen belongs to a study of blood T cell repertoires in COVID-19. Sequencing was performed with immunoSEQ multiplex PCR; in TCRdb, only in-frame clones are kept and a portion is missing. Found here are under 200,000 clones, roughly 85% of them singletons; the top ten hold about 22%. The CDR3 loop spans 14 amino acids. The germline V gene has CDR1 MNHNS and CDR2 SASEGT. Trimming removed 1 base at V and 4 bases at J, with 9 bases between. Sample: peripheral blood. This receptor was identified in a man between 60 and 75 years old with active or convalescent COVID-19. The J gene is TRBJ2-3, the V gene TRBV6-1; a possible D gene is TRBD2 (6 bases). This CDR3 reads CASSEDPGADTQYF. In nucleotides, the CDR3 is TGTGCCAGCAGTGAAGACCCGGGGGCAGATACGCAGTATTTT.